Below, 8 T cell receptor beta chains from the same sample are listed, as sequenced in a study of blood T cell repertoires in COVID-19. Sequenced by immunoSEQ multiplex PCR; TCRdb stores in-frame clones only, minus some. The table shows about 190,000 clones, with approximately 91% occurring only once. Sequences were obtained from peripheral blood. The receptors derive from a man aged 40-55 years with acute or convalescent COVID-19.

The chain combines TRBV2 with TRBJ2-3, with TRBD1 matching over 10 bases. The V gene end was trimmed by 11 bases and the J gene end by 6 bases; junction bases not matched to a gene: 11. This CDR3 comprises 14 residues. CDR1 SNHLY and CDR2 FYNNEI come from the germline V gene. This CDR3 is CAGDRGRDSDTQYF. CDR3 sequence (DNA): TGTGCCGGAGACAGGGGGCGCGATTCGGATACGCAGTATTTT. Full variable domain (remainder filled in from reference TRBV2 and TRBJ2-3): EPEVTQTPSHQVTQMGQEVILRCVPISNHLYFYWYRQILGQKVEFLVSFYNNEISEKSEIFDDQFSVERPDGSNFTLKIRSTKLEDSAMYFCAGDRGRDSDTQYFGPGTRLTVL.

CDR3 amino acids: CATSGGPSYEQYF. The CDR3 region has the DNA TGTGCCACCAGTGGGGGGCCGTCCTACGAGCAGTACTTC. V gene TRBV24-1 combines with J gene TRBJ2-7; D perhaps matches TRBD1 (6 bases). V gave up 5 bases and J gave up 1 base, with 8 bases separating them. Germline V gives CDR1 KGHDR, CDR2 SFDVKD. The CDR3 has 13 amino acids.

The V call is TRBV5-1, the J call TRBJ2-7; 9 nucleotides match TRBD2. This CDR3 region has 17 residues. V was pared by 1 base and J by 3 bases, with 11 bases of the junction left unmatched. Germline V lookup: CDR1 SGHRS, CDR2 YFSETQ. CDR3: CASSLRASGELYYEQYF. CDR3 bases: TGCGCCAGCAGCTTGAGGGCTAGCGGGGAACTTTACTACGAGCAGTACTTC. The full variable domain, with the rest looked up from reference TRBV5-1 and TRBJ2-7, is KAGVTQTPRYLIKTRGQQVTLSCSPISGHRSVSWYQQTPGQGLQFLFEYFSETQRNKGNFPGRFSGRQFSNSRSEMNVSTLELGDSALYLCASSLRASGELYYEQYFGPGTRLTVT.

This clone turned up a few times. This chain links TRBV11-2 with TRBJ1-2, with 9 bases that match TRBD1. Losses at the gene ends were 5 bases for V and 8 bases for J; bases not matched to a gene: 12. The CDR3 covers 15 residues. Per germline, CDR1 SGHAT and CDR2 FQNNGV. The CDR3 DNA is TGTGCCAGCAGCGCGAGGGGAGGGACAGGGAACGGCTACACCTTC. It translates to CASSARGGTGNGYTF.

The rearrangement joins TRBV28 to TRBJ1-2; D is undetermined. CDR1 is MDHEN, CDR2 SYDVKM, per germline. Trimming stripped 2 bases from V and 0 bases from J, with 10 bases between. The CDR3 contains 15 residues. CDR3 residues: CASSLPRGANYGYTF. DNA for the CDR3: TGTGCCAGCAGTTTACCCCGGGGAGCTAACTATGGCTACACCTTC.

This chain joins TRBV2 and TRBJ1-2; D gene uncertain. This CDR3 comprises 13 residues. Deletions cut 10 bases from V and 3 bases from J, with 15 bases between. Germline V gene sequence: CDR1 SNHLY, CDR2 FYNNEI. The CDR3: CAIPSGIDYGYTF. The CDR3 region has the DNA TGTGCCATCCCTTCCGGGATTGACTATGGCTACACCTTC.

The chain joins TRBV7-2 to TRBJ2-5; 9 bases align to TRBD1. CDR1 is SGHTA and CDR2 is FQGNSA in the germline V gene. J was trimmed by 4 bases and V by 4 bases; bases with no gene match: 7. The CDR3 has 15 amino acids. The chain's CDR3 is CASSSIRQGVETQYF. The DNA for the CDR3 is TGTGCCAGCAGCTCGATCCGACAGGGGGTAGAGACCCAGTACTTC.

The chain joins TRBV2 to TRBJ2-7, with unresolved D. CDR1 SNHLY and CDR2 FYNNEI come from the germline V gene. V shed 5 bases and J shed 0 bases, with 14 bases lying between them. There are 15 residues in the CDR3. CDR3 in amino acids: CASSSRVAFSYEQYF. CDR3 in DNA: TGTGCCAGCAGTAGCCGGGTCGCGTTCTCCTACGAGCAGTACTTC.